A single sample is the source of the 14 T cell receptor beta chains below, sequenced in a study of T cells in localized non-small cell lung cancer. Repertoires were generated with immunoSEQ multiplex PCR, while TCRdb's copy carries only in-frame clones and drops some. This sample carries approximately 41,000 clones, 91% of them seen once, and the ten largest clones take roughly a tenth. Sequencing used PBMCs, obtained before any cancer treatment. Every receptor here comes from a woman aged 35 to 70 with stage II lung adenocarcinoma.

For the CDR3, the DNA is TGTGCCAGCAGCGCACAGCCTTGGCAGGGAGGCGGCTACACCTTC. This encodes CASSAQPWQGGGYTF. This chain joins TRBV7-9 and TRBJ1-2; TRBD1 is a possible D gene (5 bases). There are 15 residues in the CDR3. The V end lost 5 bases, the J end lost 8 bases, and 21 bases lay between the germline ends. In germline, CDR1 is SEHNR, CDR2 FQNEAQ (reference sequence).

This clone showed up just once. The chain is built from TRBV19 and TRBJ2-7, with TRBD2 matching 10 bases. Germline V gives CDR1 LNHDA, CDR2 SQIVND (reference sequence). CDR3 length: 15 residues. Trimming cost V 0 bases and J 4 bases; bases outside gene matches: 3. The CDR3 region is CASSIEAGGPYEQYF. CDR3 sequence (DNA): TGTGCCAGTAGTATAGAAGCGGGAGGGCCATACGAGCAGTACTTC.

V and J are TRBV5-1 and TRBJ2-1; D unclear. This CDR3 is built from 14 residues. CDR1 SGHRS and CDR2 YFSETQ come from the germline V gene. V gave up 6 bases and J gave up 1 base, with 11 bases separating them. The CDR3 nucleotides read TGCGCCAGCACCTCTTCTGGTTCCTACAATGAGCAGTTCTTC. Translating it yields CASTSSGSYNEQFF.

The CDR3, as DNA: TGCGCCAGCAGCTTGGCCGGGGGGCCCTCCTTAGAGACCCAGTACTTC. This translates into CASSLAGGPSLETQYF. The chain links TRBV5-1 to TRBJ2-5, with a weak D call TRBD2 (7 bases). Germline CDR1 reads SGHRS; CDR2 reads YFSETQ. V lost 0 bases and J 4 bases, leaving 16 bases between the germline ends. The CDR3 totals 16 residues.

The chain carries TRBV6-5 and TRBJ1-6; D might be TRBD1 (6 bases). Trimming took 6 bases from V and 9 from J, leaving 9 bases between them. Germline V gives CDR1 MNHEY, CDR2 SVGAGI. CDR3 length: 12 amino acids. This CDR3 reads CASSEGVSPLHF. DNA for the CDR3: TGTGCCAGCAGCGAGGGGGTTTCACCCCTCCACTTT.

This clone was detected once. DNA of the CDR3: TGTGCCAGCAGCCCGGAACTCAGGGATACGCAGTATTTT. This codes for CASSPELRDTQYF. This chain uses TRBV6-4 with TRBJ2-3, with D hard to call. Germline loops: CDR1 MRHNA, CDR2 SNTAGT. The CDR3 is 13 amino acids. Trimming removed 6 bases at V and 6 bases at J, with 13 bases between.

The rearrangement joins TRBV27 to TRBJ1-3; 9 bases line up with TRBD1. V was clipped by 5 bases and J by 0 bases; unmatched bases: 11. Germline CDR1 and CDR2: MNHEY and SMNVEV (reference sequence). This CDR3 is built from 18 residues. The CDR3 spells CASSPGQGRISSGNTIYF. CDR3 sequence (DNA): TGTGCCAGCAGTCCGGGACAGGGCCGAATTTCCTCTGGAAACACCATATATTTT.

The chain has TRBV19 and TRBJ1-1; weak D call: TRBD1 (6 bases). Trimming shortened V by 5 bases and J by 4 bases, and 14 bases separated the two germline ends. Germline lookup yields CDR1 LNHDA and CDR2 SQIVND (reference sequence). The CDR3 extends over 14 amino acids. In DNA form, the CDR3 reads TGTGCCAGTAGTCGGACAGCCAGGGGCACTGAAGCTTTCTTT. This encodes CASSRTARGTEAFF.

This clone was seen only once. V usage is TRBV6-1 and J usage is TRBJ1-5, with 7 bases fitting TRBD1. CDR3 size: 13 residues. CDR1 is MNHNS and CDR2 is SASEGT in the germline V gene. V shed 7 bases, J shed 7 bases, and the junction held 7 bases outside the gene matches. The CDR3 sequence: CASTDRALQPQHF. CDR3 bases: TGTGCCAGCACCGACAGGGCCCTCCAGCCCCAGCATTTT.

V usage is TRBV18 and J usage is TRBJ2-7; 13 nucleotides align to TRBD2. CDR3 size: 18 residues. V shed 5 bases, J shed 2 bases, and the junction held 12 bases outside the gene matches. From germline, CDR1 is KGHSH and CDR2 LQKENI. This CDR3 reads CASSSWTSGRLSTYEQYF. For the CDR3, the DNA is TGTGCCAGCTCATCCTGGACTAGCGGGAGATTGAGTACCTACGAGCAGTACTTC.

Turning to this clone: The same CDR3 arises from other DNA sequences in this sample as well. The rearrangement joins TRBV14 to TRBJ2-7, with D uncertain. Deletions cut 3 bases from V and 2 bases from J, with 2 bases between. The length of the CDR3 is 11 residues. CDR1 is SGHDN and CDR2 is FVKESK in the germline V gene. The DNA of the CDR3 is TGTGCCAGCAGCCAGGCCTACGAGCAGTACTTC. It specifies CASSQAYEQYF.

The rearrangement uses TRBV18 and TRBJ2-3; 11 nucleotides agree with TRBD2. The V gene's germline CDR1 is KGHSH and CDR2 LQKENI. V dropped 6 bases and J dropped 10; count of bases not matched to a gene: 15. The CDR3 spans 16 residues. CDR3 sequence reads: CASSDRLAGPIEAQYF. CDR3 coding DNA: TGTGCCAGCTCGGACCGACTAGCGGGACCCATCGAGGCGCAGTATTTT. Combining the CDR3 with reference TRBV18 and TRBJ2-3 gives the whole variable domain NAGVMQNPRHLVRRRGQEARLRCSPMKGHSHVYWYRQLPEEGLKFMVYLQKENIIDESGMPKERFSAEFPKEGPSILRIQQVVRGDSAAYFCASSDRLAGPIEAQYFGPGTRLTVL.

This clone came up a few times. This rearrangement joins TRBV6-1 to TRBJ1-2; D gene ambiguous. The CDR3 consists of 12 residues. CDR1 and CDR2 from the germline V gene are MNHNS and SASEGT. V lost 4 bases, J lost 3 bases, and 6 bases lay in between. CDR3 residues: CASSVQHYGYTF. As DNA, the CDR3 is TGTGCCAGCAGTGTACAGCACTATGGCTACACCTTC.

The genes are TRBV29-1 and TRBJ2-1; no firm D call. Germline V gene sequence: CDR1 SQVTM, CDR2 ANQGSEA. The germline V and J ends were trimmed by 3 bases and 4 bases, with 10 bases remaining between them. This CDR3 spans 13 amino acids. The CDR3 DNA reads TGCAGCGTTGATTTTAGTAGTTACAATGAGCAGTTCTTC. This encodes CSVDFSSYNEQFF.